This T cell receptor beta chain was sequenced for a study of blood T cell repertoires in COVID-19. The overall study: The samples span acute and convalescent COVID-19 from the United States, Italy and Spain.

Source study methods: Scientists estimated how many nucleated cells there were by amplifying reference gene primers. TCRdb's copy holds only in-frame clones and misses some; the assay was immunoSEQ multiplex PCR. That table gives V, J and clone size, and the DNA gave D and trimming. The table shows about 270,000 clones, with 82% occurring only once. The sequencing sample was made of peripheral blood. This receptor was identified in a woman aged 18-35 years with acute or convalescent COVID-19.

The CDR3 bases are TGTGCCAGCACCTGGCAGGGGGCGGGAGTGGAACTGTTCTTC. It codes for CASTWQGAGVELFF. The chain links TRBV7-6 to TRBJ2-1, with D perhaps matching TRBD1 (8 bases). The CDR3 sequence is 14 residues long. Trimming removed 7 bases at V and 15 bases at J, with 25 bases between. Germline V lookup: CDR1 SGHVS, CDR2 FNYEAQ.